This T cell receptor (beta chain) originates from a study of vaccination and CD4 T cells after COVID-19 (dated by TCRdb to between 2021 and 2024). At the level of the whole study: Every convalescent patient had a positive nasal swab PCR test for SARS-CoV-2, with mild disease in nine patients and severe disease in one. The convalescent cohort comprised six males and four females, including two Hispanic individuals, seven Caucasians, two Asians and one multiracial person. Each participant got two doses of either the Pfizer-BioNTech BNT162b2 vaccine (n=8) or the Moderna mRNA-1273 vaccine (n=2). Post-COVID blood samples from convalescent patients were collected a median of roughly 100 days after diagnosis, with a range of roughly 35 to 180 days. Post-vaccine blood samples were obtained a median of roughly 75 days after the second vaccine dose, with a range of about 13 to 241 days. Overlapping spike peptide pools from SARS-CoV-2 and from the common cold coronaviruses HCoV-NL63, HCoV-OC43 and HCoV-229E were used as culture stimuli. As controls, cultures received a CEFX viral epitope pool (the positive control), an HIV-1 Nef peptide pool (the negative control), or no peptide at all. In under 13 COVID-19 convalescent patients and a few infection-naive healthy vaccine recipients, researchers compared the spike-specific CD4+ TCR repertoire from before mRNA vaccination with the repertoire from after. Overall results and qualifications from the work: In convalescent patients, a median around 90% of post-vaccine SARS-CoV-2-reactive clones were detected only after vaccination, suggesting vaccine-specific priming. The median count of SARS-CoV-2-reactive clonotypes went up from 21 after infection to 38 after vaccination, although the change was not significant. Of the vaccine-specific clones found in convalescent patients, nearly all (304 of 307) were mono-reactive for SARS-CoV-2 spike instead of being cross-reactive with common cold coronaviruses. Relatively few convalescent patients were included in the study, and early timepoints after natural infection were not analyzed.

V is clipped by 3 bases and J by 1 base, and the sequence between their germline boundaries is 6 bases long. The CDR3 holds 14 amino acids from the cysteine to the phenylalanine. Of all the DNA, just the CDR3 is kept, 42 bases in frame from base 1. CDR1 is given as MGHDK and CDR2 as SYGVNS, both from the germline V gene. Regarding this clonotype: Its antigen is currently not known. Nothing much larger sits one base from this clone, and base qualities are not available.

The label giving this sample's treatment or condition can be read as: roughly 10-day PBMC culture with coronavirus spike peptide pools or control peptides (ViraFEST assay). The ViraFEST assay, used in the study, expanded antigen-specific T cells with peptide pools and then identified the expanded clonotypes through TCR sequencing. The positive SARS-CoV-2 PCR tests of the convalescent patients were dated from March to December 2020, before the Alpha, Beta and Delta variants emerged in the United States. Roughly 2.1 million PBMCs per well were cultured in IMDM with approximately 5% human AB serum and about 9.7 IU/ml IL-2, plus 10 ug/ml peptide pools. Half of the culture medium was replaced with fresh IL-2-containing medium on days 3 and 7. After around 10 days of culture, CD4+ T cells were isolated by negative selection with the EasySep CD4+ T cell isolation kit. PBMCs were separated from whole blood using Ficoll-Paque Plus gradient centrifugation and then either used fresh or cryopreserved at -140C. Each culture condition was generally run in triplicate wells.

The library came from PCR. DNA from cultured CD4+ T cells underwent TCR sequencing with the Oncomine TCR Beta short-read assay at the Johns Hopkins FTIC core. Genomic DNA was extracted from the cultured CD4+ T cells with the QIAamp micro DNA kit. Oncomine TCR Beta libraries made from cultured CD4+ T cells were pooled using unique dual indexes and sequenced on an Illumina iSeq 100. Regarding the original processing steps: Non-productive sequences were filtered out, and CDR3s that did not start with C, did not end with F or W, or were shorter than 7 amino acids were discarded. The MANAFEST web application was used to identify antigen-specific clonotypes by comparing peptide-stimulated wells against reference wells and other culture wells. Positive clones required FDR below 0.05, an odds ratio above 5, and productive frequency above 0.1% in at least two of three replicate wells. A clonotype was classed as cross-reactive if the clonotype showed significant expansion both in SARS-CoV-2 spike wells and in at least one common cold coronavirus spike condition. Using R version 3.6.1, CDR3 homology was evaluated through Levenshtein distances (stringdist) along with unrooted phylogenetic trees (ape). TCRdb ran its own pipeline on the public reads, namely fastp trimming at Q25 and MiXCR clone calling, and kept in-frame beta chains. Records with the same CDR3 protein are collapsed into one entry carrying the most frequent genes and DNA. The V and J calls were not made by the authors but by TCRdb's processing. This sample has some 10,000 distinct CDR3 sequences in its table, and under 80% of those were observed once. Clones ranked in the top ten supply over 15% of the sample.

The rearrangement joined TRBV25-1 to TRBJ2-2; the D segment cannot be called with confidence. Sequencing input: CD4+ T cells from blood, cultured in vitro. The receptor comes from a human donor who had recovered from COVID-19. This receptor has the CDR3 CASSDPKNTGELFF. Read as DNA, the sequence is TGTGCCAGCAGTGACCCCAAGAACACCGGGGAGCTGTTTTTT.